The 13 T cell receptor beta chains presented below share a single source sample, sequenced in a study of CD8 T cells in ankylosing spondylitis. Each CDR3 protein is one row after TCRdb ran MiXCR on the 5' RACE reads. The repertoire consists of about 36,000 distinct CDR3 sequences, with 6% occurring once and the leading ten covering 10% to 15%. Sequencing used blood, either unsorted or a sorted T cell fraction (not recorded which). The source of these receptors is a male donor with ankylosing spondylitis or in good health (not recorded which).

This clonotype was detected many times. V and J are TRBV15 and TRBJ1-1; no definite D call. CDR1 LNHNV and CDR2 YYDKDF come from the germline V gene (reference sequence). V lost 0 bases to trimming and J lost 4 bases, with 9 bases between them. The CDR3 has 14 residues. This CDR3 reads CATSRDREVTEAFF. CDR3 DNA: TGTGCCACCAGCAGAGATCGGGAGGTCACTGAAGCTTTCTTT.

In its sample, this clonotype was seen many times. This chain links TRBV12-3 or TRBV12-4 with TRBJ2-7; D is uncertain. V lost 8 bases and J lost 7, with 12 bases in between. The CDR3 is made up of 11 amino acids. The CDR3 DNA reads TGTGCCAGCGGAAATAGGGAAGAGCAGTACTTC. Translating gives CASGNREEQYF.

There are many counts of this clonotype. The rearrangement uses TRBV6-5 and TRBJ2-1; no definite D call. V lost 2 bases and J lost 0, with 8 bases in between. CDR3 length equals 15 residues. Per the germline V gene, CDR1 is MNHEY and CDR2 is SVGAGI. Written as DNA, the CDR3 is TGTGCCAGCAGTTACGAAAAGGTCTCCTACAATGAGCAGTTCTTC. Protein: CASSYEKVSYNEQFF.

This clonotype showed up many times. CDR3 DNA: TGTGCCAGCAGTTCGACAGGGAAGCTCATGAACACTGAAGCTTTCTTT. This gives the protein CASSSTGKLMNTEAFF. This rearrangement joins TRBV12-3 or TRBV12-4 to TRBJ1-1; 7 bases are a match to TRBD1. J lost 0 bases, V lost 4 bases, and 8 bases had no gene match. The CDR3 runs 16 residues.

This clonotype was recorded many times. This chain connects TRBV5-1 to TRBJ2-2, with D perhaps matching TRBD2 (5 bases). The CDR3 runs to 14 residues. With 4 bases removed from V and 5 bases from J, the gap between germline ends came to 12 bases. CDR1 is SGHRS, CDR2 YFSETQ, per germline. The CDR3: CASSQIGDTGELFF. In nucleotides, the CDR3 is TGCGCCAGCAGCCAGATCGGGGATACCGGGGAGCTGTTTTTT.

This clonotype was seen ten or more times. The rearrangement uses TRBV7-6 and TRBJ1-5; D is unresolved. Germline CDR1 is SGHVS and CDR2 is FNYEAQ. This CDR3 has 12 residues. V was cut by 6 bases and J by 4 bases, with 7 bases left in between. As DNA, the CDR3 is TGTGCCAGCAGTTCCCGTAATCAGCCCCAGCATTTT. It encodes CASSSRNQPQHF.

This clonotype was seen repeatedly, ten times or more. CDR3 sequence (DNA): TGTGCCAGCAGCTCCCGGATTGATACGCAGTATTTT. Its protein product is CASSSRIDTQYF. V is TRBV5-5 and J is TRBJ2-3; no firm D call. From germline, CDR1 is SGHKS and CDR2 YYEKEE (reference sequence). V gave up 3 bases and J gave up 6 bases, with 8 bases separating them. The CDR3 sequence is 12 residues long.

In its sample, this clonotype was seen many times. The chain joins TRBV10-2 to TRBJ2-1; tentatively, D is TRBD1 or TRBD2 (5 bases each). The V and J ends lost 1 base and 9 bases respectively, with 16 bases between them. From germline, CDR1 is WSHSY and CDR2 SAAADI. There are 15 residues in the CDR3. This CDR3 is CASSEWGPGGGEQFF. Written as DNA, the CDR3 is TGCGCCAGCAGTGAGTGGGGACCGGGTGGAGGTGAGCAGTTCTTC.

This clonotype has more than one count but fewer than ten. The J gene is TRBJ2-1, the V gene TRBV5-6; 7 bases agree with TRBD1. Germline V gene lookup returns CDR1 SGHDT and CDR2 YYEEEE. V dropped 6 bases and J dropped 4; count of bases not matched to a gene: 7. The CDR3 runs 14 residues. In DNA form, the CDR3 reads TGTGCCAGCACCATCAGGGGGTCGTACAATGAGCAGTTCTTC. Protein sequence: CASTIRGSYNEQFF.

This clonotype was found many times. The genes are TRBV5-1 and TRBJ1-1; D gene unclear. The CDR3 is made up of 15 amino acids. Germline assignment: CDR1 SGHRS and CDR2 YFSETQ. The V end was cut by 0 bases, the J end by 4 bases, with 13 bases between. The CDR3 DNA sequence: TGCGCCAGCAGCTTGGCTGTCGGGGAAGGCACTGAAGCTTTCTTT. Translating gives CASSLAVGEGTEAFF.

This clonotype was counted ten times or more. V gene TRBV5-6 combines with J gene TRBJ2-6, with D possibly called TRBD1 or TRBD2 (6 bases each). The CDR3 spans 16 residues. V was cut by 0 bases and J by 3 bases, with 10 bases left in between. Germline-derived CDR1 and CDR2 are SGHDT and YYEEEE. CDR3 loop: CASSLAGGLGANVLTF. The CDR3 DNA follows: TGTGCCAGCAGCTTGGCTGGGGGGCTTGGGGCCAACGTCCTGACTTTC.

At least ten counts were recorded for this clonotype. CDR3 bases: TGTGCCAGCAGCTTACTACCAGGGGGCTCGAACACTGAAGCTTTCTTT. It codes for CASSLLPGGSNTEAFF. This sequence joins TRBV5-5 and TRBJ1-1; 8 nucleotides align to TRBD1. The germline V gene encodes CDR1 SGHKS and CDR2 YYEKEE (reference sequence). The CDR3 spans 16 residues. J was trimmed by 1 base and V by 2 bases; bases with no gene match: 7.

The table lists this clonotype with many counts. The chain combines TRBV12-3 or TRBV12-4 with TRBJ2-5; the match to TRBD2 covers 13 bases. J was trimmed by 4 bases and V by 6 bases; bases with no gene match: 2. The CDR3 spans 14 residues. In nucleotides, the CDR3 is TGTGCCAGCAGCCGACTAGCGGGAGGAGAGACCCAGTACTTC. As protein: CASSRLAGGETQYF.